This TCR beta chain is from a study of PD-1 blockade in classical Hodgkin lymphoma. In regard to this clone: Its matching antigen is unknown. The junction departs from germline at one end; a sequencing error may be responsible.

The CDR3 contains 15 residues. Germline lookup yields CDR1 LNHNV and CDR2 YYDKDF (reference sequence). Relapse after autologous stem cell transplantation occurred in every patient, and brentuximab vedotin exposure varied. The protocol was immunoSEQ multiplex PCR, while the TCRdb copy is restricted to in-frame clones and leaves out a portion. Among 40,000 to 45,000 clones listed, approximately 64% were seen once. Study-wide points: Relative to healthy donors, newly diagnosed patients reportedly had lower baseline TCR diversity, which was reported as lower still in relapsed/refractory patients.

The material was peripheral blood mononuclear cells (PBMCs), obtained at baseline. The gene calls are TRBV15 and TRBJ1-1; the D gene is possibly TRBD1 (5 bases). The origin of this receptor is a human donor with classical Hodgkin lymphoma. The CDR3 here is CATSRDGSGTPPVAF. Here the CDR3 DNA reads TGTGCCACCAGCAGAGATGGGTCCGGGACCCCCCCCGTGGCATTT.